This TCR beta chain was identified in a study of human T cells and chemical hapten exposure. TCRdb re-derived calls from the RACE reads in MiXCR, one entry per CDR3 protein. The table includes under 100,000 distinct CDR3 sequences, roughly 10% detected once. Time point in this sample: patch test 2, 6 weeks after DPC sensitization. The sample's treatment: therapeutic diphenylcyclopropenone sensitization with weekly scalp DPC. This clonotype was detected many times. With 1 base removed from V and 1 base from J, the gap between germline ends came to 7 bases. The germline CDR1 and CDR2 sequences are KGHSH and LQKENI. There are 14 residues in the CDR3.

The origin of this receptor is a woman aged 30 to 39 with alopecia areata. Some clones in this sample may be carry-over from other donors' samples. The chain uses TRBV18 and TRBJ1-1; D is possibly TRBD1 (5 bases). Sequenced material: whole blood, taken in connection with sensitization to the hapten diphenylcyclopropenone (DPC). The CDR3 DNA follows: TGTGCCAGCTCACCACTGGGGACGAACACTGAAGCTTTCTTT. Translating gives CASSPLGTNTEAFF.